This T cell receptor beta chain originates from a study of long-term antiretroviral therapy in people with HIV. Regarding the study as a whole: Repertoires with HIV possessed tighter CDR3 length spans than those of controls. Although diversity increased after ART, it remained lower than in transplant donor controls.

A note on this clone: Antigen specificity is unknown.

Germline-derived CDR1 and CDR2 are SNHLY and FYNNEI. The CDR3 extends over 11 amino acids. V lost 9 bases, J lost 7 bases, and 13 bases lay in between. It was version v3.0 of the immunoSEQ assay that was run at survey level. Sequencing was performed with immunoSEQ multiplex PCR; in TCRdb, only in-frame clones are kept and a portion is missing. The sample contains 40,000 to 50,000 clones, 85% to 95% of which appear only once. This specimen was unsorted PBMCs, taken approximately 9.5 years after starting antiretroviral therapy. The sequence was collected from a man aged 25-45 years with HIV. This chain connects TRBV2 to TRBJ2-7; no reliable D call. The CDR3 DNA follows: TGTGCCAGAGTACTGGAAGGGGAGCAGTACTTC. Amino acids: CARVLEGEQYF.